The clone carrying this T cell receptor (beta chain) is medium-sized in the sample. Antigen unknown. This specimen belongs to a study of cytomegalovirus exposure and HLA in healthy donors. The study's findings and limits: There were some V segments, including TRBV6-2 and TRBV6-3, excluded as indistinguishable.

The ends were cut back, 6 bases at V and 0 bases at J, with 8 bases in the middle. Germline V gene sequence: CDR1 MNHNY, CDR2 SVGAGI (reference sequence). The CDR3 spans 13 residues. PCR amplification relied on 60 Vbeta primers (plus 13 Jbeta primers). Generated by immunoSEQ multiplex PCR, the TCRdb table keeps only in-frame clones and is missing some. The sample gives roughly 69,000 clones, 76% of which show up once; over 2.5% is in the top ten. This chain uses TRBV6-6 with TRBJ1-1, with D tentatively TRBD1 (5 bases). The sample taken for sequencing was PBMCs. The clonotype comes from a man aged 18 to 30 in good health and CMV-seronegative. CDR3 nucleotides: TGTGCCAGCAGCCAGGACATGAACACTGAAGCTTTCTTT. Translation gives CASSQDMNTEAFF.